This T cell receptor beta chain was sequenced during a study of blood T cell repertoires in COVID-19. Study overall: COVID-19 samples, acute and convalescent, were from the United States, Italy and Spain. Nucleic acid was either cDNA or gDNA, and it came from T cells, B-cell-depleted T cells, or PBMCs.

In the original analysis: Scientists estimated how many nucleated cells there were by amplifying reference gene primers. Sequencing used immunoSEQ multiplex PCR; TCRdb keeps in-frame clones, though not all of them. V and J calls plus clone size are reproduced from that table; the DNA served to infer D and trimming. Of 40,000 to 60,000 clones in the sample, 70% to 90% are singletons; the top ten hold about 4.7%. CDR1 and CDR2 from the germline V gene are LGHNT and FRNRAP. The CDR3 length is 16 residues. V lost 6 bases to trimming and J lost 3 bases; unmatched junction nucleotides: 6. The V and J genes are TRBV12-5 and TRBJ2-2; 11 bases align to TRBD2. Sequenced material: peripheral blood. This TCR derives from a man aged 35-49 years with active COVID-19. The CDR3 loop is CASGTLAGGDTGELFF. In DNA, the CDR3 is TGTGCTAGTGGAACTCTAGCGGGAGGTGACACCGGGGAGCTGTTTTTT.